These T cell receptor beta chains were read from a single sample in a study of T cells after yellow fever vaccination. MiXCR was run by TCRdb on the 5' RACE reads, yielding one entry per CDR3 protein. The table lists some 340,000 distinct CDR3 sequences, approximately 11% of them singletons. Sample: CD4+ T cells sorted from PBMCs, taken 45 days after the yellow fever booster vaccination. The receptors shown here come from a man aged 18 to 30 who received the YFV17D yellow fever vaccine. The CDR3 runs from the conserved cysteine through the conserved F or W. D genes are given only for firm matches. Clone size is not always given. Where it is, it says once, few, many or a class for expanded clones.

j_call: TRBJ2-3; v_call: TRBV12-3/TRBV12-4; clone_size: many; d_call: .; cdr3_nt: TGTGCCAGCAGTTTATTTCTAGTTTCCGATACGCAGTATTTT; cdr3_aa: CASSLFLVSDTQYF
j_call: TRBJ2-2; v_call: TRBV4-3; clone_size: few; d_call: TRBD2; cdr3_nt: TGCGCCAGCAGCCAAGAACCTAGCGGGGTTCGGTCCGGGGAGCTGTTTTTT; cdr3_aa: CASSQEPSGVRSGELFF
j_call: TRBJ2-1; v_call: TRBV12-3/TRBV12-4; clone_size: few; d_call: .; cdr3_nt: TGTGCCAGCAGGGGAAGGAGGGGGGGTTTACTTTTAGGGGGTTTTGAGCAGTTCTTC; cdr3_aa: CASRGRRGGLLLGGFEQFF
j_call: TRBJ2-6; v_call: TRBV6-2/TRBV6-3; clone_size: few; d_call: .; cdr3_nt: TGTGCCAGCAGCCCGTATACCCCTGGGGCCAACGTCCTGACTTTC; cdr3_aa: CASSPYTPGANVLTF
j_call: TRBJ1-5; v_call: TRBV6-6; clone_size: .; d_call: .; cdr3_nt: TGTACCAGCAGTTACTCGAGAACAGGTCTTAGCAATCAGCCCCAGCATTTT; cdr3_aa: CTSSYSRTGLSNQPQHF
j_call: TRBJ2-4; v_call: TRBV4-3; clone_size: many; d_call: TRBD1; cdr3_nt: TGCGCCAGCAGCCACGAGGACAGGGCGAGGAACATTCAGTACTTC; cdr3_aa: CASSHEDRARNIQYF
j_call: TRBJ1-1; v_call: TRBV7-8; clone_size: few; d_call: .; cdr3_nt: TGTGCCAGCAGCTTAGGAGGAGAGAGGGGAACTGAAGCTTTCTTT; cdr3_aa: CASSLGGERGTEAFF
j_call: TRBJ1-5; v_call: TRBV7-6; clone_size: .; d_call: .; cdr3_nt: TGTGCCAGCAGCCCCCCAGGGGATAATCAGCCCCAGCATTTT; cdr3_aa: CASSPPGDNQPQHF
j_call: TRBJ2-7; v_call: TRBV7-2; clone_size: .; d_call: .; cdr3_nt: TGTGCCAGCAGCCCCCAGGGGATTTCCTACGAGCAGTACTTC; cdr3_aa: CASSPQGISYEQYF
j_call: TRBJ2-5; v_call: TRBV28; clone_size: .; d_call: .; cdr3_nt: TGTGCCAGCAGCCCTACCTTGGAAGAGACCCAGTACTTC; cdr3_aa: CASSPTLEETQYF
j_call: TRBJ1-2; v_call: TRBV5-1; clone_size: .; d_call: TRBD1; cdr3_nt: TGCGCCAGCAGCGTGACAGGGACCACCTATGGCTACACCTTC; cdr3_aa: CASSVTGTTYGYTF
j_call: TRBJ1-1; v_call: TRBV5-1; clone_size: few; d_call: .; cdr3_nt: TGCGCCAGCAGCTTGCAGGTGGGGGTAGATGGTAGTGAAGCTTTCTTT; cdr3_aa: CASSLQVGVDGSEAFF
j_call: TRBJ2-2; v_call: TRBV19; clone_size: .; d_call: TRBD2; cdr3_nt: TGTGCCAGTAGTATAGGAGGCGGGGGGCTCGCGAACACCGGGGAGCTGTTTTTT; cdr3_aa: CASSIGGGGLANTGELFF
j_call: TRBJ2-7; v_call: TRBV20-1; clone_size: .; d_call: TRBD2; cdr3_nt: TGCAGTGCTAGAGATGCTGGTAGCGGGGGGTACGAGCAGTACTTC; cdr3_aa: CSARDAGSGGYEQYF
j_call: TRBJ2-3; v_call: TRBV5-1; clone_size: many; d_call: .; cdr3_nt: TGCGCCAGCAGCTTGGAGCTAGGAAGGGATACGCAGTATTTT; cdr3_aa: CASSLELGRDTQYF
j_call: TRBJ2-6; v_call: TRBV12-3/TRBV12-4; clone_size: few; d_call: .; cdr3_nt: TGTGCCAGCAGTTTACCGGGGTCCTCTGGGGCCAACGTCCTGACTTTC; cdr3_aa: CASSLPGSSGANVLTF
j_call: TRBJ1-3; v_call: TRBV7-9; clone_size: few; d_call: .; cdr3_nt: TGTGCCAGCAGCCTCCTTGCACAAAACACCATATATTTT; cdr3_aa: CASSLLAQNTIYF
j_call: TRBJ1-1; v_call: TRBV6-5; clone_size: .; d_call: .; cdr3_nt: TGTGCCAGCCACAGATTCCCTGAAGCTTTCTTT; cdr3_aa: CASHRFPEAFF
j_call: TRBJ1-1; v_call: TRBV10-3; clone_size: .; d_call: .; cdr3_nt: TGTGCCATCAGTGAGTCCCACACTGAAGCTTTCTTT; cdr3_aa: CAISESHTEAFF
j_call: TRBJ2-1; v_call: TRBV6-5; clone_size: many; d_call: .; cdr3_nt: TGTGCCAGCAGTTACTCGGGACGCAATGTCAATGAGCAGTTCTTC; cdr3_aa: CASSYSGRNVNEQFF
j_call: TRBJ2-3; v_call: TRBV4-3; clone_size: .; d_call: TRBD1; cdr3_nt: TGCGCCAGCAGCTCGCGGCCAGGGGGCCTCACAGATACGCAGTATTTT; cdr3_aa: CASSSRPGGLTDTQYF
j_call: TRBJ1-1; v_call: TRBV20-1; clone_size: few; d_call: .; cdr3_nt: TGCAGTGCTAGTTATCAGGGGAACACTGAAGCTTTCTTT; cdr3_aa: CSASYQGNTEAFF
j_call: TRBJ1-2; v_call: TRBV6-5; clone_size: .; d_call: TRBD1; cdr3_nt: TGTGCCAGCAGACCCGTCCTGGGACAGGGCTATGGCTACACCTTC; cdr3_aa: CASRPVLGQGYGYTF
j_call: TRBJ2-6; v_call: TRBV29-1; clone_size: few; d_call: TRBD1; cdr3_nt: TGCAGCGTCGGGGACAGGGGACCTGGGGCCAACGTCCTGACTTTC; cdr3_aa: CSVGDRGPGANVLTF
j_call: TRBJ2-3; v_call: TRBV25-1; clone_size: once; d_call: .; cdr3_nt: TGTGCCAGCAGTGAATGGGTGAGGGCGGGGAGGACAGATACCCAGTATTTT; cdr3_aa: CASSEWVRAGRTDTQYF
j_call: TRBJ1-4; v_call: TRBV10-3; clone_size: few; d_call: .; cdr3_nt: TGTGCCATCAGTGAGTCGAAGAGCGGATCTGCAACTAATGAAAAACTGTTTTTT; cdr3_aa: CAISESKSGSATNEKLFF
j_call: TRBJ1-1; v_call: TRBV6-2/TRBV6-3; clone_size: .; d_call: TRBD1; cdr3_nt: TGTGCCAGCAGCAGGACCGGACAGGGAAACACTGAAGCTTTCTTT; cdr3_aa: CASSRTGQGNTEAFF
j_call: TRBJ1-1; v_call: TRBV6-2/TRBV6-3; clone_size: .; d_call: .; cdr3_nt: TGTGCCAGCAGACCCCAGGGATCTTGGGACACTGAAGCTTTCTTT; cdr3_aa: CASRPQGSWDTEAFF
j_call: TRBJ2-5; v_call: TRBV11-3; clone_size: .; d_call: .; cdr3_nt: TGTGCCAGCAGCTTACGGGGGCCTGGGGAGACCCAGTACTTC; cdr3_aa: CASSLRGPGETQYF
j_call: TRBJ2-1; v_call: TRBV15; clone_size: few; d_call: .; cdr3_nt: TGTGCCACCAGCAGAGCGCTGACAGACGACAATGAGCAGTTCTTC; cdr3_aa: CATSRALTDDNEQFF
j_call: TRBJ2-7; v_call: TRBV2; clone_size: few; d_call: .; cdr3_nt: TGTGCCAGCAGTGAAGCCATCTACGAGCAGTACTTC; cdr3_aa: CASSEAIYEQYF
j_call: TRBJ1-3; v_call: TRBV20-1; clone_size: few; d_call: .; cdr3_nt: TGCAGTGCTAGGCCCCAGAGCTCTGGAAACACCATATATTTT; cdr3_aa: CSARPQSSGNTIYF
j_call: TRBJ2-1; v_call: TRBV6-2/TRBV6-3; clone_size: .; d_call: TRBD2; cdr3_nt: TGTGCCAGCAGTTACGGGCTAGCGGCCAACTCCTACAATGAGCAGTTCTTC; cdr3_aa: CASSYGLAANSYNEQFF
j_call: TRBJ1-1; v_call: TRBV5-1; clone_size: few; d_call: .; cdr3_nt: TGCGCCAGCAGCTGGGGACCGGGGAACACTGAAGCTTTCTTT; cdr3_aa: CASSWGPGNTEAFF
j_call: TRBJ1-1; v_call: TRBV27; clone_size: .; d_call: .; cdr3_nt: TGTGCCTCATCGCCGGGGGGCCACACTGAAGCTTTCTTT; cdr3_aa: CASSPGGHTEAFF
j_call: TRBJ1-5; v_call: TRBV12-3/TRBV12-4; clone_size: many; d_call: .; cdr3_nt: TGTGCCAGCAGTTTAAGGTTTAGCAATCAGCCCCAGCATTTT; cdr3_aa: CASSLRFSNQPQHF
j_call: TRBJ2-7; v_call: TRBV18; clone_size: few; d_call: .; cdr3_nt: TGTGCCAGCTCAATACTAGGACAGACCTACGAGCAGTACTTC; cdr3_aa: CASSILGQTYEQYF
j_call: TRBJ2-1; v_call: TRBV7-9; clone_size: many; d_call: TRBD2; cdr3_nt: TGTGCCAGCAGGGGGGAATCTAGCGGGGGCCACGGGAATGAGCAGTTCTTC; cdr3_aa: CASRGESSGGHGNEQFF
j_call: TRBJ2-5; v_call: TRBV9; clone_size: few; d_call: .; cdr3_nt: TGTGCCAGCAGCGTAGCTAATCCGGGTTGGGGGACCCAGTACTTC; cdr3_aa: CASSVANPGWGTQYF
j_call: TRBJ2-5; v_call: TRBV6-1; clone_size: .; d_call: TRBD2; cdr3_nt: TGTGCTTATCGACTAGCGGACCAAGAGACCCAGTACTTC; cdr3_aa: CAYRLADQETQYF
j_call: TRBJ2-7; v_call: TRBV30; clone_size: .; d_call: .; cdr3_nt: TGTGCCTGGAGTGTTGGCGGAGCCTACGAGCAGTACTTC; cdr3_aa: CAWSVGGAYEQYF
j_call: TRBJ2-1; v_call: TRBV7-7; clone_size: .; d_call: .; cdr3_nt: TGTGCCAGCAGCTTAGATATGATGGCGGGTAACCAGTTCTTC; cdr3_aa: CASSLDMMAGNQFF
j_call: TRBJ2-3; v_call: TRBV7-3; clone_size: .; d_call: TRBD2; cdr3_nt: TGTGCCAGCAGCCCCCGACTGGGGGGGGTAGGGACAGATACGCAGTATTTT; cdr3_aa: CASSPRLGGVGTDTQYF
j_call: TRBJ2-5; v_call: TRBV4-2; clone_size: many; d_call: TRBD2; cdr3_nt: TGTGCCAGCAGCCAAGGTCGGCGGGGGATGCAAGAGACCCAGTACTTC; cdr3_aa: CASSQGRRGMQETQYF
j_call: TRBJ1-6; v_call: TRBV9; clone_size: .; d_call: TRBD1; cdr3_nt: TGTGCCAGCAGCGCGTCCCGGGACAGGCCCAATTCACCCCTCCACTTT; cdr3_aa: CASSASRDRPNSPLHF
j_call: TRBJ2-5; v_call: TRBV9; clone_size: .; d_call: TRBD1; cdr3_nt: TGTGCCAGCAGCGTGGGGACAGGGGTGGTAGAGACCCAGTACTTC; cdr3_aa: CASSVGTGVVETQYF
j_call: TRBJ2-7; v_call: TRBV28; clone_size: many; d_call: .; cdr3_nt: TGTGCCAGCAGTTTGACAGAGCGCTACGAGCAGTACTTC; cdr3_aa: CASSLTERYEQYF
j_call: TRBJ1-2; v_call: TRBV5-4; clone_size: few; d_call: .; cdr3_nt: TGTGCCAGCAGCTTTCCCCGGGGGGGTGCGGATGGCTACACCTTC; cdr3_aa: CASSFPRGGADGYTF
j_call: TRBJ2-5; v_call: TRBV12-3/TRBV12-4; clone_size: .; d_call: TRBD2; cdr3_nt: TGTGCCAGCCAAGCCCCCACTAGCGCCAGCGATGGAAAAGAGACCCAGTACTTC; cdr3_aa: CASQAPTSASDGKETQYF